The rows below give T cell receptor beta chains drawn from one sample of a study of OX40 agonist ivuxolimab in advanced cancers. The assay was immunoSEQ multiplex PCR, and TCRdb's table has in-frame clones only and misses some. Among about 63,000 clones listed, roughly nine tenths were seen once. This specimen consisted of CD4+ or CD8+ T cells sorted from blood, obtained in a trial of the OX40 agonist ivuxolimab. These receptors came from an adult with an advanced solid tumor such as melanoma, head and neck, liver or kidney cancer. Both conserved end residues are part of each CDR3. A D gene is named only where the DNA matches it firmly. Size tells how often a clone was seen (once, few, many) or the class of an expanded clone, and some rows leave it out.

J gene: TRBJ2-3
clone size: -
D gene: TRBD2
V gene: TRBV4-1
CDR3 protein: CASSRGTSGRWDTQYF
CDR3 DNA: TGCGCCAGCAGCCGCGGGACTAGCGGGAGATGGGATACGCAGTATTTT

J gene: TRBJ1-4
clone size: -
D gene: -
V gene: TRBV4-1
CDR3 protein: CASSQGGQGSEKLFF
CDR3 DNA: TGCGCCAGCAGCCAAGGTGGGCAGGGGAGTGAAAAACTGTTTTTT

J gene: TRBJ2-2
clone size: once
D gene: -
V gene: TRBV7-2
CDR3 protein: CASSSLSGELFF
CDR3 DNA: TGTGCCAGCAGCAGCTTGTCCGGGGAGCTGTTTTTT

J gene: TRBJ1-6
clone size: -
D gene: -
V gene: TRBV7-9
CDR3 protein: CASQTDYNSPLHF
CDR3 DNA: TGTGCCAGCCAGACAGATTATAATTCACCCCTCCACTTT

J gene: TRBJ2-2
clone size: -
D gene: TRBD2
V gene: TRBV4-2
CDR3 protein: CASSQEGREAGELFF
CDR3 DNA: TGTGCCAGCAGCCAAGAGGGGCGGGAGGCCGGGGAGCTGTTTTTT

J gene: TRBJ1-1
clone size: -
D gene: -
V gene: TRBV7-6
CDR3 protein: CASSLEFGTEAFF
CDR3 DNA: TGTGCCAGCAGCTTAGAATTTGGCACTGAAGCTTTCTTT

J gene: TRBJ2-7
clone size: -
D gene: TRBD1
V gene: TRBV5-1
CDR3 protein: CASSYATGLSEQYF
CDR3 DNA: TGCGCCAGCAGCTACGCGACAGGGTTGAGCGAGCAGTACTTC

J gene: TRBJ1-4
clone size: -
D gene: -
V gene: TRBV7-6
CDR3 protein: CASSLVTREKLFF
CDR3 DNA: TGTGCCAGCAGCTTAGTAACGAGAGAAAAACTGTTTTTT

J gene: TRBJ1-2
clone size: -
D gene: -
V gene: TRBV9
CDR3 protein: CASGGGPYGYTF
CDR3 DNA: TGTGCCAGCGGAGGGGGACCCTATGGCTACACCTTC

J gene: TRBJ2-7
clone size: -
D gene: -
V gene: TRBV29-1
CDR3 protein: CSVEAEAYEQYF
CDR3 DNA: TGCAGCGTTGAAGCGGAAGCCTACGAGCAGTACTTC

J gene: TRBJ1-1
clone size: -
D gene: TRBD1
V gene: TRBV7-9
CDR3 protein: CASGQGDGLISEAFF
CDR3 DNA: TGTGCCAGCGGACAGGGGGACGGGCTAATCTCTGAAGCTTTCTTT

J gene: TRBJ1-2
clone size: -
D gene: -
V gene: TRBV5-6
CDR3 protein: CASSINRILWGYTF
CDR3 DNA: TGTGCCAGCAGCATAAACAGAATCCTCTGGGGCTACACCTTC

J gene: TRBJ1-1
clone size: -
D gene: -
V gene: TRBV27
CDR3 protein: CASSLYPMAEAFF
CDR3 DNA: TGTGCCAGCAGTTTATACCCAATGGCTGAAGCTTTCTTT

J gene: TRBJ2-1
clone size: once
D gene: TRBD1
V gene: TRBV28
CDR3 protein: CASSHLRQGVGDEQFF
CDR3 DNA: TGTGCCAGCAGTCACCTAAGACAGGGAGTAGGCGATGAGCAGTTCTTC

J gene: TRBJ2-1
clone size: -
D gene: -
V gene: TRBV30
CDR3 protein: CAWSPVGGNEQFF
CDR3 DNA: TGTGCCTGGAGCCCCGTGGGGGGCAATGAGCAGTTCTTC

J gene: TRBJ2-7
clone size: -
D gene: TRBD1
V gene: TRBV28
CDR3 protein: CASSFGGQGGEQYF
CDR3 DNA: TGTGCCAGCAGTTTTGGCGGACAGGGCGGAGAGCAGTACTTC

J gene: TRBJ1-1
clone size: -
D gene: -
V gene: TRBV7-3
CDR3 protein: CASSLGGGFTEAFF
CDR3 DNA: TGTGCCAGCAGCTTAGGGGGAGGTTTCACTGAAGCTTTCTTT

J gene: TRBJ2-3
clone size: -
D gene: TRBD2
V gene: TRBV5-4
CDR3 protein: CASSSLAGEDADTQYF
CDR3 DNA: TGTGCCAGCAGCTCTTTAGCGGGAGAGGATGCAGATACGCAGTATTTT

J gene: TRBJ2-5
clone size: -
D gene: -
V gene: TRBV5-4
CDR3 protein: CASSSRVLGAIQETQYF
CDR3 DNA: TGTGCCAGCAGCTCCCGGGTGTTGGGAGCTATACAAGAGACCCAGTACTTC

J gene: TRBJ2-7
clone size: -
D gene: TRBD1
V gene: TRBV11-2
CDR3 protein: CASSLGGSGGEQYF
CDR3 DNA: TGTGCCAGCAGCTTAGGGGGGTCAGGGGGCGAGCAGTACTTC

J gene: TRBJ2-3
clone size: -
D gene: TRBD2
V gene: TRBV7-9
CDR3 protein: CASSPLAGATDTQYF
CDR3 DNA: TGTGCCAGCAGCCCACTAGCGGGGGCCACAGATACGCAGTATTTT

J gene: TRBJ1-5
clone size: -
D gene: -
V gene: TRBV27
CDR3 protein: CASSLNDGNNQPQHF
CDR3 DNA: TGTGCCAGCAGTTTAAACGATGGGAACAATCAGCCCCAGCATTTT

J gene: TRBJ1-1
clone size: -
D gene: -
V gene: TRBV6-1
CDR3 protein: CASSDPTSWGSGGTEAFF
CDR3 DNA: TGTGCCAGCAGTGATCCTACTTCGTGGGGGTCGGGGGGCACTGAAGCTTTCTTT

J gene: TRBJ2-7
clone size: -
D gene: -
V gene: TRBV28
CDR3 protein: CASSLGTLSYEQYF
CDR3 DNA: TGTGCCAGCAGCCTTGGGACACTCTCCTACGAGCAGTACTTC